This T cell receptor (beta chain) was found in a study of CD4+ T cells in melanoma. Study findings and constraints: Reportedly, melanoma neoantigen-specific CD4+ T cells showed varied differentiation states. A reported correlation linked neoantigen-specific CD4+ T cells to CD8+, macrophage and B cell function.

Comments on this clone: Its antigen is not identified.

Sequencing was performed with immunoSEQ multiplex PCR; in TCRdb, only in-frame clones are kept and a portion is missing. Of around 110,000 clones listed, about nine tenths were seen once; the top ten hold 3% to 4%. Looked up from germline, CDR1 is KGHSH and CDR2 is LQKENI. This CDR3 comprises 13 residues. V dropped 3 bases and J dropped 5; count of bases not matched to a gene: 3. This clonotype originated in a human donor with melanoma. Sequences were obtained from peripheral blood. V usage is TRBV18 and J usage is TRBJ1-1, with TRBD1 matching 7 bases. CDR3 DNA sequence: TGTGCCAGCTCACCCCAGGGGGAGACTGAAGCTTTCTTT. It encodes CASSPQGETEAFF.